Following are 20 T cell receptor beta chains from one sample sequenced in a study of post-analysis software for immune sequencing data. Unique molecular identifiers tagged the TCR beta cDNA libraries. Each CDR3 protein is one row after TCRdb ran MiXCR on the PCR reads. The table records fewer than 900,000 distinct CDR3 sequences, more than 45% of them present only once. Study-level results: Among roughly five TRBV segments more frequent in patients than controls were TRBV5-6, TRBV5-1 and TRBV20-1.

No antigen is known for these receptors. The sequencing sample was made of blood. Every receptor here comes from a girl aged 10 to 17 with multiple sclerosis.

This clonotype showed up just a few times. This CDR3 reads CASSQDPGTGTGTQYF. Written as DNA, the CDR3 is TGCGCCAGCAGCCAAGATCCGGGGACAGGGACGGGGACCCAGTACTTC. This rearrangement joins TRBV4-1 to TRBJ2-5, with 9 bases matching TRBD1. Germline CDR1 reads MGHRA; CDR2 reads YSYEKL. The CDR3 has 16 residues. V lost 0 bases and J lost 7; bases outside the gene matches: 9.

The V and J genes are TRBV6-5 and TRBJ2-2; 11 bases fit TRBD2. With V trimmed by 5 bases and J by 5 bases, 1 base remained unmatched. The CDR3 contains 14 residues. Germline V gene sequence: CDR1 MNHEY, CDR2 SVGAGI. The CDR3 loop is CASSASGGTGELFF. CDR3 bases: TGTGCCAGCAGTGCTAGCGGGGGGACCGGGGAGCTGTTTTTT.

There are a few counts of this clonotype. The rearrangement joins TRBV19 to TRBJ2-5; TRBD1 matches at 7 bases. The assigned J gene may be wrong: the sequence end matches TRBJ2-7 better. There are 15 residues in the CDR3. CDR1 is LNHDA and CDR2 is SQIVND in the germline V gene (reference sequence). DNA of the CDR3: TGTGCCAGTAGCCACGACCGGGACAGCGACTACGAGCAGTACTTC. This sequence encodes CASSHDRDSDYEQYF.

The chain has TRBV5-1 and TRBJ1-1; D call uncertain. The germline V gene has CDR1 SGHRS and CDR2 YFSETQ. The CDR3 sequence is 13 residues long. With 0 bases removed from V and 4 bases from J, the gap between germline ends came to 7 bases. In DNA form, the CDR3 reads TGCGCCAGCAGCTTGGAACTGAGCACTGAAGCTTTCTTT. Its protein is CASSLELSTEAFF.

With regard to this clonotype: A junction boundary mismatches the germline segment, possibly from a read error. This chain joins TRBV5-5 and TRBJ2-1, with TRBD2 matching 8 bases. The CDR3 contains 16 residues. Germline V CDR1 and CDR2: SGHKS, YYEKEE (reference sequence). CDR3: CASSLGSGTRSEEQFF. The DNA for the CDR3 is TGCGCCAGCAGCTTAGGCTCCGGGACTAGGTCGGAGGAGCAGTTCTTC. Supplemented by reference TRBV5-5 and TRBJ2-1, the full variable domain reads DAGVTQSPTHLIKTRGQQVTLRCSPISGHKSVSWYQQVLGQGPQFIFQYYEKEERGRGNFPDRFSARQFPNYSSELNVNALLLGDSALYLCASSLGSGTRSEEQFFGPGTRLTVL.

Note on this clonotype: With a much larger clone just one base away, this may be a read error. The gene calls are TRBV6-2 or TRBV6-3 and TRBJ2-7, with D perhaps being TRBD1 or TRBD2 (5 bases each). This CDR3 has 12 amino acids. V was pared by 6 bases and J by 2 bases, with 8 bases between. CDR1 MNHEY and CDR2 SVGEGT come from the germline V gene. The CDR3 loop reads CASSWDPYEQYF. CDR3 in DNA: TGTGCCAGCAGCTGGGACCCCTACGAGCAGTACTTC.

In the case of this clonotype: Since a much larger clone is just one base distant, this may be a read error. The V gene is TRBV28, the J gene TRBJ1-2; D is unresolved. This CDR3 region has 16 residues. The ends were cut back, 1 base at V and 3 bases at J, with 15 bases in the middle. In germline, CDR1 is MDHEN, CDR2 SYDVKM. CDR3 in amino acids: CASSLFGPVSHYGYTF. The CDR3 DNA sequence: TGTGCCAGCAGTTTATTCGGCCCGGTCAGCCACTATGGCTACACCTTC.

This clonotype was observed a few times. This sequence joins TRBV6-6 and TRBJ2-5; D is possibly TRBD2 (6 bases). Germline V gene sequence: CDR1 MNHNY, CDR2 SVGAGI (reference sequence). The V gene lost 2 bases and the J gene lost 1 base, with 8 bases spanning the gap. This CDR3 has 14 amino acids. CDR3 sequence (DNA): TGTGCCAGCAGTTACCAGACTAGCCAAGAGACCCAGTACTTC. As protein: CASSYQTSQETQYF.

The genes are TRBV6-5 and TRBJ2-4; D is perhaps TRBD1 (5 bases). The CDR3 consists of 15 residues. Trimming removed 5 bases from V and 0 bases from J, with 11 bases in between. CDR1 and CDR2 from the germline V gene are MNHEY and SVGAGI. In DNA form, the CDR3 reads TGTGCCAGCAGTGCGACAGTCCTAGCCAAAAACATTCAGTACTTC. Its translation is CASSATVLAKNIQYF.

CDR3 DNA: TGTGCCAGCAGTTTAGTCTCTGGGGAGGTAGATACGCAGTATTTT. It codes for CASSLVSGEVDTQYF. The chain joins TRBV12-3 or TRBV12-4 to TRBJ2-3; D is possibly TRBD2 (6 bases). The length of the CDR3 is 15 residues. Trimming pared 1 base from V and 5 bases from J, leaving 13 bases between.

The chain employs TRBV20-1 and TRBJ2-4; 15 bases line up with TRBD2. The J call may be faulty, since TRBJ2-7 better matches the DNA end. This CDR3 has 14 amino acids. Germline V gives CDR1 DFQATT, CDR2 SNEGSKA (reference sequence). In nucleotides, the CDR3 is TGCAGTGCAGGGACTAGCGGGAGGAACCACGAGCAGTACTTC. This gives the protein CSAGTSGRNHEQYF.

This clonotype was found a few times. V usage is TRBV4-1 and J usage is TRBJ1-6; the D is unclear. The CDR3 is made up of 15 amino acids. V was shortened by 5 bases and J by 8 bases, with 16 bases between the two germline ends. The germline V gene encodes CDR1 MGHRA and CDR2 YSYEKL. The CDR3 DNA is TGCGCCAGCAGCACCCAACCGGGTCCAGATTCACCCCTCCACTTT. Protein: CASSTQPGPDSPLHF.

The genes are TRBV12-3 or TRBV12-4 and TRBJ2-3; TRBD2 might be the D (6 bases). Trimming cost V 8 bases and J 6 bases, with 12 bases left between them. CDR3 length: 12 residues. As DNA, the CDR3 is TGTGCCAGCGGAGGGGCGGGGGATACGCAGTATTTT. Encoded protein: CASGGAGDTQYF.

This chain connects TRBV14 to TRBJ2-4; no clear D. The germline V gene has CDR1 SGHDN and CDR2 FVKESK. Trimming took 2 bases from V and 2 from J, leaving 10 bases between them. The CDR3 length is 15 residues. The CDR3 coding sequence is TGTGCCAGCAGCCAAAAGGGTTTTTCCAAAAACATTCAGTACTTC. Amino acid sequence: CASSQKGFSKNIQYF.

CDR3 sequence reads: CASSLSLGGHGYTF. CDR3 nucleotide sequence: TGTGCCAGCAGCTTATCCTTGGGCGGGCATGGCTACACCTTC. V gene TRBV7-9 combines with J gene TRBJ1-2; no reliable D call. The CDR3 has 14 residues. Germline CDR1 SEHNR, CDR2 FQNEAQ (reference sequence). Trimming cost V 2 bases and J 6 bases, with 13 bases left between them.

The chain joins TRBV12-3 or TRBV12-4 to TRBJ2-5; 7 bases map to TRBD1. The J segment lost 6 bases and the V segment lost 5 bases, leaving 6 bases of the junction unmatched. This CDR3 has 13 residues. This CDR3 reads CASSRQGGKTQYF. The CDR3 DNA follows: TGTGCCAGCAGTCGACAGGGTGGGAAGACCCAGTACTTC.

J is TRBJ1-1 and V is TRBV7-9; D is uncertain. The germline V gene has CDR1 SEHNR and CDR2 FQNEAQ (reference sequence). This CDR3 has 15 residues. V lost 6 bases, J lost 4 bases, and 18 bases lay in between. The CDR3 nucleotides read TGTGCCAGCAGTCCCCCTGGCTTGGAGGGCACTGAAGCTTTCTTT. This sequence encodes CASSPPGLEGTEAFF.

The chain joins TRBV28 to TRBJ1-2, with 9 bases aligning to TRBD1. This CDR3 comprises 14 residues. In germline, CDR1 is MDHEN, CDR2 SYDVKM. Unmatched junction bases numbered 5, after V lost 6 bases and J lost 3 bases. The CDR3 DNA follows: TGTGCCAGCAGGTCGACAGGGGGATACTATGGCTACACCTTC. Its protein product is CASRSTGGYYGYTF.

The chain links TRBV6-5 to TRBJ1-1; perhaps TRBD1 as D (6 bases). The V gene lost 2 bases and the J gene lost 4 bases, with 11 bases spanning the gap. Germline assignment: CDR1 MNHEY and CDR2 SVGAGI. The CDR3 totals 14 residues. The CDR3 DNA is TGTGCCAGCAGTTACCTCGGGGGGCCCACTGAAGCTTTCTTT. It codes for CASSYLGGPTEAFF.

This clonotype has just one count. The chain is built from TRBV18 and TRBJ2-3; D is unresolved. The CDR3 sequence is 15 residues long. Trimming pared 9 bases from V and 0 bases from J, leaving 16 bases between. Germline V gene data show CDR1 as KGHSH and CDR2 as LQKENI. CDR3 loop: CASFLYGTSTDTQYF. CDR3 DNA: TGTGCCAGTTTCCTTTACGGCACGAGCACAGATACGCAGTATTTT. The variable domain in full, completed from reference TRBV18 and TRBJ2-3, reads NAGVMQNPRHLVRRRGQEARLRCSPMKGHSHVYWYRQLPEEGLKFMVYLQKENIIDESGMPKERFSAEFPKEGPSILRIQQVVRGDSAAYFCASFLYGTSTDTQYFGPGTRLTVL.